Here is one TCR beta chain with its context. The sample originates from a study of blood T cell repertoires in COVID-19. Using immunoSEQ multiplex PCR, the repertoire was profiled, and TCRdb retains in-frame clones only, with some absent. Among some 190,000 clones listed, around 81% were seen once. While infection was still active, Seattle patients were enrolled and then followed longitudinally. The germline V gene encodes CDR1 SGDLS and CDR2 YYNGEE. The CDR3 length is 15 residues. V trimming: 3 bases; J trimming: 1 base; junction bases outside the gene matches: 4. The sequenced material came from peripheral blood. The sequence came from a woman in her forties with COVID-19, enrolled during active disease. The V gene is TRBV9, the J gene TRBJ1-2, with 9 bases aligning to TRBD1. CDR3 residues: CASSAQGANNYGYTF. CDR3 DNA sequence: TGTGCCAGCAGCGCACAGGGGGCAAATAACTATGGCTACACCTTC.